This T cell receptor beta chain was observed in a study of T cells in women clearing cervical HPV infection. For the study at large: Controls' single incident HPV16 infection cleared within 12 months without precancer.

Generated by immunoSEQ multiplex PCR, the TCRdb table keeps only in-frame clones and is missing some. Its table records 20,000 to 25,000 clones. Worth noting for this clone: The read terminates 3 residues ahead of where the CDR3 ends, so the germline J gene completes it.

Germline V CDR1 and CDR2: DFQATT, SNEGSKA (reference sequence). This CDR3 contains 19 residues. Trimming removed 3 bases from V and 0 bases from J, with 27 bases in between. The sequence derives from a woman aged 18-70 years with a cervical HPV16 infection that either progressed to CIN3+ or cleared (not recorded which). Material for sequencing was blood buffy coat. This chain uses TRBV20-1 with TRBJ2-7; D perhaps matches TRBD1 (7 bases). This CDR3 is CSARGGGPPGQMSSYEQYF. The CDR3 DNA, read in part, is TGCAGTGCTAGGGGGGGCGGGCCTCCGGGACAGATGAGCTCCTACGAG.